A selection of T cell receptor beta chains follows, all from one sample in a study of identical twins. One entry per CDR3 protein results from TCRdb running MiXCR on the 5' RACE reads. Of around 200,000 distinct CDR3 sequences detected, around a tenth appear once; the ten largest clones hold 5.1%. Sequencing was done on a sample of memory (CD45RO+) T cells sorted from blood. The source of these receptors is a woman between 18 and 29 years old in good health. Each CDR3 is given with its conserved first and last residue. The D gene is left open where the match is weak. Clone size, where shown, is once, few, many, or a class for clones that have expanded.

d_gene: -; abundance: -; j_gene: TRBJ2-7; v_gene: TRBV5-5; CDR3nt: TGTGCCAGCAGCTCATGGGGGGGCGCGTCGTACGAGCAGTACTTC; CDR3aa: CASSSWGGASYEQYF
d_gene: -; abundance: -; j_gene: TRBJ1-1; v_gene: TRBV5-1; CDR3nt: TGCGCCAGCAGCCGGGATCTAGAGGGGAACACTGAAGCTTTCTTT; CDR3aa: CASSRDLEGNTEAFF
d_gene: -; abundance: few; j_gene: TRBJ2-7; v_gene: TRBV10-3; CDR3nt: TGTGCCATCAGTGAGTCGATAGATGGCCGGGGGACAGTGAGCTTC; CDR3aa: CAISESIDGRGTVSF
d_gene: TRBD2; abundance: many; j_gene: TRBJ2-5; v_gene: TRBV15; CDR3nt: TGTGCCACCAGCAGAGACGGCGAGGGAGGGCCTTGGGAGACCCAGTACTTC; CDR3aa: CATSRDGEGGPWETQYF
d_gene: -; abundance: many; j_gene: TRBJ1-1; v_gene: TRBV2; CDR3nt: TGTGCCAGCAGTGTAAACGGTGAGAACACTGAAGCTTTCTTT; CDR3aa: CASSVNGENTEAFF
d_gene: -; abundance: few; j_gene: TRBJ2-1; v_gene: TRBV9; CDR3nt: TGTGCCAGCAGCGTAGAGGGGCAGGGGGGTAATGAGCAGTTCTTC; CDR3aa: CASSVEGQGGNEQFF
d_gene: TRBD1; abundance: few; j_gene: TRBJ1-1; v_gene: TRBV14; CDR3nt: TGTGCCAGCAGCCAGCAGGGGGTTGGCACTGAAGCTTTCTTT; CDR3aa: CASSQQGVGTEAFF
d_gene: TRBD2; abundance: many; j_gene: TRBJ2-7; v_gene: TRBV18; CDR3nt: TGTGCCAGCTCACCGGCGGGAGACCACGAGCAGTACTTC; CDR3aa: CASSPAGDHEQYF
d_gene: TRBD1; abundance: -; j_gene: TRBJ2-2; v_gene: TRBV7-9; CDR3nt: TGTGCCAGCAGCTCCGGGACAGTCAACACCGGGGAGCTGTTTTTT; CDR3aa: CASSSGTVNTGELFF
d_gene: TRBD1; abundance: many; j_gene: TRBJ1-2; v_gene: TRBV12-3/TRBV12-4; CDR3nt: TGTGCCAGCAGTCTAGAGGGGGCTGGGAGCTATGGCTACACCTTC; CDR3aa: CASSLEGAGSYGYTF
d_gene: TRBD1; abundance: few; j_gene: TRBJ1-1; v_gene: TRBV12-3/TRBV12-4; CDR3nt: TGTGCCAGCAGCCCGGGACAGCAGAACACTGAAGCTTTCTTT; CDR3aa: CASSPGQQNTEAFF
d_gene: -; abundance: -; j_gene: TRBJ2-2; v_gene: TRBV11-2; CDR3nt: TGTGCCAGCAACTCACGGGCAGGGGCCACCGGGGAGCTGTTTTTT; CDR3aa: CASNSRAGATGELFF
d_gene: -; abundance: -; j_gene: TRBJ1-1; v_gene: TRBV6-1; CDR3nt: TGTGCCAGCAGAAAACAGAAAGCGAACACTGAAGCTTTCTTT; CDR3aa: CASRKQKANTEAFF
d_gene: TRBD2; abundance: -; j_gene: TRBJ2-2; v_gene: TRBV5-1; CDR3nt: TGCGCCAGCAGCTTGGCCCCGGGACTAGCGGCCGGGGAGCTGTTTTTT; CDR3aa: CASSLAPGLAAGELFF
d_gene: TRBD2; abundance: -; j_gene: TRBJ2-1; v_gene: TRBV9; CDR3nt: TGTGCCAGCAGCCCTCGACTAGCGGGGGGGCCGGAGAGTGAGCAGTTCTTC; CDR3aa: CASSPRLAGGPESEQFF
d_gene: TRBD2; abundance: -; j_gene: TRBJ2-3; v_gene: TRBV7-2; CDR3nt: TGTGCCAGCAGCTTCGGACTAGCGGGGGGGAGAGATACGCAGTATTTT; CDR3aa: CASSFGLAGGRDTQYF
d_gene: TRBD2; abundance: few; j_gene: TRBJ2-1; v_gene: TRBV20-1; CDR3nt: TGCAGTGCCCTACGGGGGGGCGGCTACAATGAGCAGTTCTTC; CDR3aa: CSALRGGGYNEQFF
d_gene: -; abundance: many; j_gene: TRBJ2-3; v_gene: TRBV5-1; CDR3nt: TGCGCCAGCAGCTTGGGCGATATTAGCACAGATACGCAGTATTTT; CDR3aa: CASSLGDISTDTQYF
d_gene: -; abundance: -; j_gene: TRBJ2-7; v_gene: TRBV5-5; CDR3nt: TGTGCCAGCAGCTTGGTGTGGAGGGGGTTCATCCACGAGCAGTACTTC; CDR3aa: CASSLVWRGFIHEQYF
d_gene: -; abundance: few; j_gene: TRBJ1-3; v_gene: TRBV7-8; CDR3nt: TGTGCCAGCAGCGTAAGAGGGATTGACTCTGGAAACACCATATATTTT; CDR3aa: CASSVRGIDSGNTIYF
d_gene: -; abundance: many; j_gene: TRBJ2-7; v_gene: TRBV3-2; CDR3nt: TGTGCCAGCAGCCAACTCTTCCGGGACAGGAGCTCCTACGAGCAGTACTTC; CDR3aa: CASSQLFRDRSSYEQYF
d_gene: TRBD1; abundance: -; j_gene: TRBJ2-7; v_gene: TRBV7-2; CDR3nt: TGTGCCAGCAGCGTCATGGACAGGGTCAGAGAGCAGTACTTC; CDR3aa: CASSVMDRVREQYF
d_gene: TRBD1; abundance: once; j_gene: TRBJ2-7; v_gene: TRBV4-3; CDR3nt: TGCGCCAGCAGCGTCCGGGACAGGGGCCACGAGCAGTACTTC; CDR3aa: CASSVRDRGHEQYF
d_gene: -; abundance: -; j_gene: TRBJ1-6; v_gene: TRBV12-3/TRBV12-4; CDR3nt: TGTGCCAGCAGTCAGATGGACAGAACAGATTCACCCCTCCACTTT; CDR3aa: CASSQMDRTDSPLHF
d_gene: -; abundance: few; j_gene: TRBJ2-1; v_gene: TRBV20-1; CDR3nt: TGCAGTGCGGAAGAAGTGCTAGGGCAGCAGTTCTTC; CDR3aa: CSAEEVLGQQFF
d_gene: TRBD2; abundance: -; j_gene: TRBJ2-3; v_gene: TRBV20-1; CDR3nt: TGCAGTGCACCCGGACGGGGGGGATCAGATACGCAGTATTTT; CDR3aa: CSAPGRGGSDTQYF
d_gene: -; abundance: -; j_gene: TRBJ2-7; v_gene: TRBV29-1; CDR3nt: TGCAGCGTTCCGACAGAGAGGGGCTCCTACGAGCAGTACTTC; CDR3aa: CSVPTERGSYEQYF
d_gene: TRBD2; abundance: few; j_gene: TRBJ2-1; v_gene: TRBV18; CDR3nt: TGTGCCAGCTCACCCGCGGGGGGCGGCTACAATGAGCAGTTCTTC; CDR3aa: CASSPAGGGYNEQFF
d_gene: TRBD2; abundance: -; j_gene: TRBJ2-1; v_gene: TRBV10-3; CDR3nt: TGTGCCATCAGTGACGGACAATCGGGTCTAGCGGGGAGGAATGAGCAGTTCTTC; CDR3aa: CAISDGQSGLAGRNEQFF